This T cell receptor (beta chain) came from a study of Tregs in tolerant kidney transplant recipients. V shed 1 base and J 1 base; nucleotides not matched to a gene: 3. CDR3 length: 16 amino acids. Germline CDR1 reads SGHRS; CDR2 reads YFSETQ. About this clone itself: Its cognate antigen is unknown. The read stops 3 residues short of the end of the CDR3; the missing end is completed from the germline J gene.

Profiled with immunoSEQ multiplex PCR; TCRdb holds only in-frame clones, not every one. This table lists tens of thousands of clones. Unstimulated Tregs (CD4+CD25+CD127-) and CD4+CD25- non-Tregs were sorted from PBMCs. Study-level results: In tolerant patients, donor-specific Tregs outgrew total Tregs, suggesting antigen-driven expansion. Expanding Tregs on activated donor B cells appeared to best identify donor-specific TCRbeta clones.

The chain uses TRBV5-1 and TRBJ2-1; TRBD1 matches at 9 bases. This sequence was found in a human donor who received a combined kidney and bone marrow transplant. The source was CD8+ T cells from blood, collected before the transplant. Partial CDR3 DNA: TGCGCCAGCAGCTTGTGGACAGGGGTTTCCTACAATGAG. It yields the protein CASSLWTGVSYNE. The CDR3 reads in full as CASSLWTGVSYNEQFF.